The 3 T cell receptor beta chains in this list originate from one sample, sequenced in a study of T-cell memory formation after mild COVID-19. TCRdb reanalysed the 5' RACE reads using MiXCR and keeps one entry per CDR3 protein. This table holds about 320,000 distinct CDR3 sequences, roughly an eighth found once. The material sequenced was PBMCs or a T cell subset sorted from them (not recorded which). The receptors were sampled from a man younger than 35 who had mild COVID-19 (a few samples of this study predate the infection). Cell type and time point are not known.

V is TRBV12-3 or TRBV12-4 and J is TRBJ2-3; D perhaps matches TRBD1 (6 bases). There are 16 residues in the CDR3. Trimming stripped 6 bases from V and 1 base from J, with 17 bases between. Written as DNA, the CDR3 is TGTGCCAGCAGCTTGGGTAGGGGGTACGGCACAGATACGCAGTATTTT. Its translation is CASSLGRGYGTDTQYF.

This clonotype was picked up a small number of times. This chain links TRBV4-1 with TRBJ1-3; D is perhaps TRBD1 (6 bases). The CDR3 totals 13 residues. The ends were cut back, 3 bases at V and 8 bases at J, with 11 bases in the middle. Germline CDR1 and CDR2: MGHRA and YSYEKL. The CDR3 sequence is CASSQLEGDTIYF. Written as DNA, the CDR3 is TGCGCCAGCAGCCAGCTGGAGGGGGACACCATATATTTT.

This clonotype was detected many times. The gene calls are TRBV7-9 and TRBJ2-5, with TRBD2 matching 8 bases. V trimming: 5 bases; J trimming: 4 bases; junction bases outside the gene matches: 18. Per the germline V gene, CDR1 is SEHNR and CDR2 is FQNEAQ (reference sequence). The CDR3 has 18 residues. CDR3 DNA: TGTGCCAGCAGCACCTCGGGGGGGGCCGGACGACACGCAGAGACCCAGTACTTC. It codes for CASSTSGGAGRHAETQYF.